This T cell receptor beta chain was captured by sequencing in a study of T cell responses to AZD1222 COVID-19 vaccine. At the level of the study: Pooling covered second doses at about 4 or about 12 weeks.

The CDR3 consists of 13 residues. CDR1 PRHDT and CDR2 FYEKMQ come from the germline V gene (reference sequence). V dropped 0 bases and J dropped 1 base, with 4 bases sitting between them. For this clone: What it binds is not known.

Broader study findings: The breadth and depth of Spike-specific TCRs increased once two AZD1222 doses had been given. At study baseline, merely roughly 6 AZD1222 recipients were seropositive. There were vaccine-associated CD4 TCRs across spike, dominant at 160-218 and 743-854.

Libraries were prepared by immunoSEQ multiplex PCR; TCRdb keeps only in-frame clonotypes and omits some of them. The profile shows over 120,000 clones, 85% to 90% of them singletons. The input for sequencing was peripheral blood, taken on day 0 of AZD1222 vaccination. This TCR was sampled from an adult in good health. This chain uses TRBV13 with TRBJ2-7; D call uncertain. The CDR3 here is CASSLGRSYEQYF. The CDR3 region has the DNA TGTGCCAGCAGCTTAGGACGGTCCTACGAGCAGTACTTC.